This record looks at one T cell receptor beta chain sequence and its context. The data belong to a study of blood T cell repertoires in COVID-19. Germline-derived CDR1 and CDR2 are SGDLS and YYNGEE. Deletions cut 3 bases from V and 6 bases from J, with 16 bases between. CDR3 length: 16 residues. Assay used: immunoSEQ multiplex PCR; TCRdb lists only in-frame clones, some missing. The sample lists 250,000 or so clones, around 93% seen once, with approximately 2.7% in the top ten. Sequencing was performed on PBMCs or T cells enriched from blood (not recorded which). The sequence was obtained from a man aged 40-49 years who had been exposed to COVID-19. The V gene is TRBV9, the J gene TRBJ1-6; a possible D gene is TRBD1 (5 bases). DNA for the CDR3: TGTGCCAGCAGCGGAACAGGACCCAAGGGTAATTCACCCCTCCACTTT. Translating gives CASSGTGPKGNSPLHF.